The T cell receptor (beta chain) described here comes from a study of cytomegalovirus exposure and HLA in healthy donors. Study conclusions and caveats: In a later analysis, parvovirus B19, influenza, CMV and Epstein-Barr virus appeared linked to several top co-occurrence clusters. V- and J-gene trimming of TCR beta was linked (in a later analysis) to a missense DCLRE1C variant. The authors later found TCR association rates varying by HLA locus, with DRB1 most and HLA-C fewest.

Germline V gene data show CDR1 as PRHDT and CDR2 as FYEKMQ (reference sequence). The ends were cut back, 2 bases at V and 1 base at J, with 6 bases in the middle. The CDR3 length is 14 residues. This PCR relied on a set of 60 Vbeta primers and 13 Jbeta primers. Libraries were prepared by immunoSEQ multiplex PCR; TCRdb keeps only in-frame clonotypes and omits some of them. The repertoire holds roughly 200,000 clones, with around 80% as singletons. About this clone: Its antigen is undetermined.

V and J are TRBV13 and TRBJ2-1; D uncertain. The sample taken for sequencing was PBMCs. The source of this sequence is a woman in her 30s in good health and CMV-seropositive. The CDR3 sequence is CASSLPSSYNEQFF. CDR3 coding DNA: TGTGCCAGCAGCTTACCTAGTTCCTACAATGAGCAGTTCTTC.